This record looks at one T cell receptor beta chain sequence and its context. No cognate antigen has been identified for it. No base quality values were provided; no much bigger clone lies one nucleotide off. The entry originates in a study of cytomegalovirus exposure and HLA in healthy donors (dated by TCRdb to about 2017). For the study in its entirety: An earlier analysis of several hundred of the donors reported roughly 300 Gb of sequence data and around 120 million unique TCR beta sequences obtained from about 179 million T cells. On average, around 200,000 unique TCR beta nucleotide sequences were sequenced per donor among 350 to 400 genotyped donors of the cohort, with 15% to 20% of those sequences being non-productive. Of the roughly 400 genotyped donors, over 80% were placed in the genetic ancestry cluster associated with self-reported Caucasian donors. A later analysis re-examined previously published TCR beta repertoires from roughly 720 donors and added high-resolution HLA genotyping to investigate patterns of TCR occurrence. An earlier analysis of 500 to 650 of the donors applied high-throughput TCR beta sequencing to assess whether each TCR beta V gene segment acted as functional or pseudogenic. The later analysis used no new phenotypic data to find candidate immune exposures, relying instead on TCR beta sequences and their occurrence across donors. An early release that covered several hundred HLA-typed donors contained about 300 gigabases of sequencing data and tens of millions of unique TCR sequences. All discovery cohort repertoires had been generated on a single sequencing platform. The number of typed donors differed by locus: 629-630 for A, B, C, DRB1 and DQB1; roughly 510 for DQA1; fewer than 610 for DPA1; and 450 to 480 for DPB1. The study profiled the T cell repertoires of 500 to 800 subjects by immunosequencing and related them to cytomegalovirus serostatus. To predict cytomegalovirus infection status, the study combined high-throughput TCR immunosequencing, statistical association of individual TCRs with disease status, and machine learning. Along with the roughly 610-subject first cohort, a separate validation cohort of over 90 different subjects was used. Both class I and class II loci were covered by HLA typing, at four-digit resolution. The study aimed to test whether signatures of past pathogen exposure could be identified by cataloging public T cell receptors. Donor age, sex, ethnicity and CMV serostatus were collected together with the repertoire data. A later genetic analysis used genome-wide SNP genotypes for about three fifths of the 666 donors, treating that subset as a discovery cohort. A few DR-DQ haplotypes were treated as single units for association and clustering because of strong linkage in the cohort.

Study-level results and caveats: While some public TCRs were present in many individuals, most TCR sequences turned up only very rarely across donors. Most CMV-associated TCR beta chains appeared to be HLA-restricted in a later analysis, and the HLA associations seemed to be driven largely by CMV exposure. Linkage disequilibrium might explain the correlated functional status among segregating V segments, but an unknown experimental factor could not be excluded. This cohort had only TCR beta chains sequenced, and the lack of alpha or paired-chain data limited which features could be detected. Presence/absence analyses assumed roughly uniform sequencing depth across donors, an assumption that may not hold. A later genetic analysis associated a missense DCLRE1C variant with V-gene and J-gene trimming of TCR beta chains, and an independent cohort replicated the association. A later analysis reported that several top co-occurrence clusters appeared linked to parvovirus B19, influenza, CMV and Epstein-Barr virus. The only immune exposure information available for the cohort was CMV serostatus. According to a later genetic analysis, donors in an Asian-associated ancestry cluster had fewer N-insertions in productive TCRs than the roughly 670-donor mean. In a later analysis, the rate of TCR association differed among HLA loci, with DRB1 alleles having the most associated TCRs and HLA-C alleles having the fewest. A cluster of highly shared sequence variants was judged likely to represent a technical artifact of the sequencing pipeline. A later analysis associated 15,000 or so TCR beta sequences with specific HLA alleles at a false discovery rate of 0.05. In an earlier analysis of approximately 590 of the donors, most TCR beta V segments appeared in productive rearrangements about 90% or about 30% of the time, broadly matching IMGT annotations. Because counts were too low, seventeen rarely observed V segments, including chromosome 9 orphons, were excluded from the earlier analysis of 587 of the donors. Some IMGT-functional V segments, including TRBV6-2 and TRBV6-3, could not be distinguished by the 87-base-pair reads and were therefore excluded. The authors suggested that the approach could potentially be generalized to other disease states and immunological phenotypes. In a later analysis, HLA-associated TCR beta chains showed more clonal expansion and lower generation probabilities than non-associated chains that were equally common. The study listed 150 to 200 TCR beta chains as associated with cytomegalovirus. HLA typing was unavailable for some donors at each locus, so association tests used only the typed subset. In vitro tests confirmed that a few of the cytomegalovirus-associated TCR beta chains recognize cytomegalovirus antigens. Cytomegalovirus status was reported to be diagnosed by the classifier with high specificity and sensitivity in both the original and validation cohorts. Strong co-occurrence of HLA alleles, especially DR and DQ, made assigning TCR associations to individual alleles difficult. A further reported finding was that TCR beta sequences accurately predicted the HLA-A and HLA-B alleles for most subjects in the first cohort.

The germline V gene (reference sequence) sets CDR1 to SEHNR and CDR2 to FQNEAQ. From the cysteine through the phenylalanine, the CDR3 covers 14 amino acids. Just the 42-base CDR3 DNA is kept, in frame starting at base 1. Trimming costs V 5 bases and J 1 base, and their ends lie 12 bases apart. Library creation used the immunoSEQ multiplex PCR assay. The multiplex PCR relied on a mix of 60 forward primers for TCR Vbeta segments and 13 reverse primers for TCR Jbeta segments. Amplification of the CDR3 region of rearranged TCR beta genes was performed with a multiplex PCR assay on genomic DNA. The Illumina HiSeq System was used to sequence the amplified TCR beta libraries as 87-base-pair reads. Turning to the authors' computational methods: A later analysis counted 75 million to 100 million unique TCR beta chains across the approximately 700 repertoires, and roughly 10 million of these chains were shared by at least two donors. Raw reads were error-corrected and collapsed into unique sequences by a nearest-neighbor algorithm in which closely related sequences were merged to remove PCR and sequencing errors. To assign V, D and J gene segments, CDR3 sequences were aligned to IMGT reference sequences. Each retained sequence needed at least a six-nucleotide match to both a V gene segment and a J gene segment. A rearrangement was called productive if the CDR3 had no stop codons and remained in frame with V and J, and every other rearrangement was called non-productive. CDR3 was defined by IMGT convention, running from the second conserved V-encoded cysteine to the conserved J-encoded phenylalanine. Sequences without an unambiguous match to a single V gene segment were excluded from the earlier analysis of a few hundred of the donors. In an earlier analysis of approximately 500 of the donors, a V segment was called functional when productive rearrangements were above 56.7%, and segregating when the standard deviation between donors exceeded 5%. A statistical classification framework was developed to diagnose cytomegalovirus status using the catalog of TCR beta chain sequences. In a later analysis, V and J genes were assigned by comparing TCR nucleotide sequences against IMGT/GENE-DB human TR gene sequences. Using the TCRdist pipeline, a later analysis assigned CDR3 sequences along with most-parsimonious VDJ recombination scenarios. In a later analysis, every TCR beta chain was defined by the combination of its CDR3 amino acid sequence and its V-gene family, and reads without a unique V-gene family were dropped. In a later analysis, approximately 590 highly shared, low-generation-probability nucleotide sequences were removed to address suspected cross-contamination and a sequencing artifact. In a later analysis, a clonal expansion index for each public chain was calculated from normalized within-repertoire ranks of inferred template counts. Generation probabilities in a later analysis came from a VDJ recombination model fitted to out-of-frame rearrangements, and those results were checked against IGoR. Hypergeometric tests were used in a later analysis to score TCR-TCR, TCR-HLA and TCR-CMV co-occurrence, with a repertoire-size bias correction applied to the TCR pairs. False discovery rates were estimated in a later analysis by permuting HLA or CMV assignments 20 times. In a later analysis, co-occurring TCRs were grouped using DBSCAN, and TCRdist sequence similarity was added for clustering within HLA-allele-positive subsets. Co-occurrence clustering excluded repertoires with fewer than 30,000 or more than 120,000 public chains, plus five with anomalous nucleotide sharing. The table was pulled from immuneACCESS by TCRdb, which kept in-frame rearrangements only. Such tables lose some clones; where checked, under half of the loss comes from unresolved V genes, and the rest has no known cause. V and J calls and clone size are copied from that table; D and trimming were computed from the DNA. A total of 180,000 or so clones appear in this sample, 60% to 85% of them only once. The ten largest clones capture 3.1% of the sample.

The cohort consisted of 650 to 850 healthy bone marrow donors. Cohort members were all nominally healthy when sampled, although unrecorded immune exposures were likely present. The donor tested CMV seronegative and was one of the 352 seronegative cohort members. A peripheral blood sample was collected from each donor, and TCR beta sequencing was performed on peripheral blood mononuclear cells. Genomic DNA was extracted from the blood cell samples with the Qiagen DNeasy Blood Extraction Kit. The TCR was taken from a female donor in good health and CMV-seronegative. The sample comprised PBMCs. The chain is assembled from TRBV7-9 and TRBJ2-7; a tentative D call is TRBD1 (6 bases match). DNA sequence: TGTGCCAGCAGCCGCCAGACAGGTTCCTACGAGCAGTACTTC. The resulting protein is CASSRQTGSYEQYF.